The rows below give T cell receptor beta chains drawn from one sample of a study of T cells in narcolepsy. Repertoires were generated with immunoSEQ multiplex PCR, while TCRdb's copy carries only in-frame clones and drops some. Of about 30,000 clones listed, approximately 82% are singletons. The sample comprised CD45RA- memory CD4+ T cells from PBMCs. The receptor source for this set is a human donor with narcolepsy. The conserved cysteine and the conserved F or W are not part of the CDR3 here.

v_call	j_call	cdr3_aa
TRBV19	TRBJ2-4	ASMHGGPKNIQY
TRBV5-1	TRBJ2-7	ASSLVQGSSYEQY
TRBV6-5	TRBJ2-7	ASITKGKVYEQY
TRBV19	TRBJ1-5	ASSIGLAGGLNQPQH
TRBV6-5	TRBJ2-1	ASDGPTQQF
TRBV14	TRBJ2-3	ASSQGRSTQY
TRBV19	TRBJ2-6	ASVGQAGANVLT
TRBV4-3	TRBJ2-6	ASSRPGSHGANVLT
TRBV5-5	TRBJ1-1	ASSLLGGLNTEAF
TRBV9	.	ASSTDPGDRGNNEQY